Presented here are 6 T cell receptor beta chains from one specimen sequenced in a study of neurological immune-mediated disorders. Using its own MiXCR run on the 5' RACE reads, TCRdb lists one record per CDR3 protein. The sample includes around 13,000 distinct CDR3 sequences, about 7.4% of them seen just once. Sequencing was carried out using CD8+ T cells from blood. These receptors were taken from a woman aged 40 to 50 in good health.

At least ten counts were recorded for this clonotype. The chain is built from TRBV28 and TRBJ2-7; TRBD2 matches 9 bases. V dropped 6 bases and J dropped 2; count of bases not matched to a gene: 14. The CDR3 is 17 residues long. Germline assignment: CDR1 MDHEN and CDR2 SYDVKM. The CDR3 DNA reads TGTGCCAGCAGGGCGGGGCCCCGGACTAGCGTTCCCTACGAGCAGTACTTC. This translates into CASRAGPRTSVPYEQYF.

Many counts were recorded for this clonotype. V is TRBV7-9 and J is TRBJ2-1; maybe TRBD2 (5 bases). This CDR3 has 15 residues. Between the trimmed V and J ends, which lost 2 bases and 0 bases, there was a span of 8 bases. Germline values: CDR1 SEHNR, CDR2 FQNEAQ (reference sequence). CDR3: CASSLQRSSYNEQFF. CDR3 in DNA: TGTGCCAGCAGCTTACAGCGGAGCTCCTACAATGAGCAGTTCTTC.

The genes are TRBV11-2 and TRBJ2-1; D might be TRBD2 (5 bases). V dropped 5 bases and J dropped 4 bases, with 15 bases sitting between them. Germline loops: CDR1 SGHAT, CDR2 FQNNGV. The CDR3 loop spans 15 amino acids. The CDR3 bases are TGTGCCAGCAGCCCCACACCCGGGGATTACAATGAGCAGTTCTTC. Protein: CASSPTPGDYNEQFF.

This clonotype was detected many times. The chain joins TRBV5-1 to TRBJ2-7; the match to TRBD2 covers 7 bases. V was clipped by 0 bases and J by 3 bases; unmatched bases: 3. Germline assignment: CDR1 SGHRS and CDR2 YFSETQ. This CDR3 is 14 amino acids long. As DNA, the CDR3 is TGCGCCAGCAGCTTGGTGCCGGGGGGCTACGAGCAGTACTTC. Protein sequence: CASSLVPGGYEQYF.

This chain links TRBV7-8 with TRBJ2-4; D uncertain. Trimming pared 1 base from V and 7 bases from J, leaving 8 bases between. The CDR3 is 13 residues long. Germline V gives CDR1 SGHVS, CDR2 FQNEAQ. This CDR3 reads CASSLGEGNIQYF. The DNA for the CDR3 is TGTGCCAGCAGCTTAGGAGAAGGGAACATTCAGTACTTC. The complete variable domain, with remaining parts taken from reference TRBV7-8 and TRBJ2-4, reads GAGVSQSPRYKVAKRGQDVALRCDPISGHVSLFWYQQALGQGPEFLTYFQNEAQLDKSGLPSDRFFAERPEGSVSTLKIQRTQQEDSAVYLCASSLGEGNIQYFGAGTRLSVL.

The sample holds many counts of this clonotype. The rearrangement uses TRBV6-5 and TRBJ1-6; 8 nucleotides line up with TRBD1. This CDR3 has 19 residues. V lost 2 bases, J lost 0 bases, and 9 bases stayed unmatched. Germline-derived CDR1 and CDR2 are MNHEY and SVGAGI. DNA of the CDR3: TGTGCCAGCAGTTACCTGAGGACAGGGCCCAGCTCCTATAATTCACCCCTCCACTTT. Residues: CASSYLRTGPSSYNSPLHF.